The 8 T cell receptor beta chains presented below share a single source sample, sequenced in a study of OX40 agonist ivuxolimab in advanced cancers. Repertoires were generated with immunoSEQ multiplex PCR, while TCRdb's copy carries only in-frame clones and drops some. The sample has roughly 60,000 clones, roughly 82% seen once. The specimen comprised CD4+ or CD8+ T cells sorted from blood, sampled in a trial of the OX40 agonist ivuxolimab. These TCRs come from an adult with an advanced solid tumor such as melanoma, head and neck, liver or kidney cancer.

The V gene is TRBV28, the J gene TRBJ1-2; D might be TRBD1 (5 bases). The CDR3 runs to 15 residues. The germline V gene has CDR1 MDHEN and CDR2 SYDVKM. V lost 6 bases and J 6 bases, leaving 20 bases between the germline ends. The CDR3 region is CASRGGDAGRNGYTF. CDR3 DNA sequence: TGTGCCAGCAGGGGGGGGGACGCCGGGCGAAATGGCTACACCTTC.

In DNA, the CDR3 is TGCGCCAGCAGCCTCCAGGGCAACTCCTACGAGCAGTACTTC. Translating gives CASSLQGNSYEQYF. The rearrangement joins TRBV4-1 to TRBJ2-7; tentatively, D is TRBD1 (5 bases). The germline V gene has CDR1 MGHRA and CDR2 YSYEKL. V dropped 4 bases and J dropped 0 bases, with 10 bases sitting between them. There are 14 residues in the CDR3.

The rearrangement links TRBV28 to TRBJ1-4; tentatively, D is TRBD1 (5 bases). Germline loops: CDR1 MDHEN, CDR2 SYDVKM. The CDR3 is made up of 15 amino acids. Trimming removed 5 bases at V and 4 bases at J, with 14 bases between. CDR3 sequence reads: CASSPGADFNEKLFF. CDR3 nucleotide sequence: TGTGCCAGCAGTCCCGGGGCAGACTTTAATGAAAAACTGTTTTTT.

This sequence joins TRBV20-1 and TRBJ2-7; D is uncertain. V was shortened by 3 bases and J by 9 bases, with 12 bases between the two germline ends. The germline CDR1 and CDR2 sequences are DFQATT and SNEGSKA (reference sequence). CDR3 length: 11 residues. DNA of the CDR3: TGCAGTGCTAGCAAGGGTACCGCGCAGTACTTC. Its protein product is CSASKGTAQYF.

V usage is TRBV14 and J usage is TRBJ1-1; D remains ambiguous. The CDR3 length is 14 residues. Germline V lookup: CDR1 SGHDN, CDR2 FVKESK. V lost 4 bases and J lost 1, with 10 bases in between. The CDR3 nucleotides are TGTGCCAGCAGCCGCCATTGGGGGAACACTGAAGCTTTCTTT. Translated: CASSRHWGNTEAFF. The complete variable domain, with remaining parts taken from reference TRBV14 and TRBJ1-1, reads EAGVTQFPSHSVIEKGQTVTLRCDPISGHDNLYWYRRVMGKEIKFLLHFVKESKQDESGMPNNRFLAERTGGTYSTLKVQPAELEDSGVYFCASSRHWGNTEAFFGQGTRLTVV.

The chain uses TRBV18 and TRBJ2-6, with D possibly matching TRBD1 (6 bases). V lost 1 base, J lost 2 bases, and 9 bases lay in between. This CDR3 has 16 residues. The germline V gene encodes CDR1 KGHSH and CDR2 LQKENI. The CDR3, as DNA: TGTGCCAGCTCACCACGGGGGCCGGCTGGGGCCAACGTCCTGACTTTC. This sequence encodes CASSPRGPAGANVLTF.

This clone was detected a few times. The rearrangement links TRBV9 to TRBJ2-2; the D gene is possibly TRBD2 (6 bases). The CDR3 has 16 residues. From germline, CDR1 is SGDLS and CDR2 YYNGEE. V lost 5 bases, J lost 6 bases, and 20 bases lay in between. The CDR3 DNA reads as TGTGCCAGCAGTGGGGGGATAGGATTCTCGGCCGGGGAGCTGTTTTTT. It translates to CASSGGIGFSAGELFF.

The chain employs TRBV19 and TRBJ2-6; 10 nucleotides agree with TRBD2. The germline V gene encodes CDR1 LNHDA and CDR2 SQIVND (reference sequence). The CDR3 consists of 17 residues. Trimming at V came to 4 bases and at J to 0 bases, leaving 3 bases not matched to a gene. Here the CDR3 DNA reads TGTGCCAGTAGTACCCTAGCGGGGGTCTCTGGGGCCAACGTCCTGACTTTC. Protein product: CASSTLAGVSGANVLTF.